The 11 T cell receptor beta chains below come from one sample, sequenced in a study of control samples from healthy donors and cancer patients. TCRdb's table, derived via immunoSEQ multiplex PCR, lists solely in-frame clones and lacks some. This repertoire shows tens of thousands of clones, more than 70% found once; its top ten account for less than 6.5%. The sample was PBMCs. The origin of the receptors is a man in his 60s with colorectal cancer.

This clone was seen only once. The chain carries TRBV10-1 and TRBJ2-3; D ambiguous. Deletions cut 6 bases from V and 14 bases from J, with 12 bases between. Germline-derived CDR1 and CDR2 are WNHNN and SYGVQD (reference sequence). The length of the CDR3 is 10 residues. The chain's CDR3 is CASRIPFGYF. CDR3 bases: TGCGCCAGCAGGATCCCCTTTGGGTATTTT.

This chain uses TRBV11-2 with TRBJ1-1, with D uncertain. V was pared by 4 bases and J by 3 bases, with 12 bases between. Germline V gene sequence: CDR1 SGHAT, CDR2 FQNNGV. There are 14 residues in the CDR3. The CDR3: CASSSQTGYTEAFF. DNA of the CDR3: TGTGCCAGCAGCTCTCAGACGGGCTACACTGAAGCTTTCTTT.

The V call is TRBV3-1 (or the pseudogene TRBV3-2), the J call TRBJ1-3, with 7 positions matching TRBD1. The V gene's germline CDR1 is LGHDT and CDR2 YNNKEL (reference sequence). This CDR3 spans 15 amino acids. V lost 3 bases to trimming and J lost 4 bases; unmatched junction nucleotides: 6. In nucleotides, the CDR3 is TGTGCCAGCAGCCACCCGACAGGGAACGGAAACACCATATATTTT. Translating gives CASSHPTGNGNTIYF.

The chain employs TRBV5-1 and TRBJ1-2, with unresolved D. Looked up from germline, CDR1 is SGHRS and CDR2 is YFSETQ. The V and J ends lost 3 bases and 5 bases respectively, with 11 bases between them. The CDR3 loop spans 13 amino acids. The DNA of the CDR3 is TGCGCCAGCAGCTCGGGCCTCGGGTATGGCTACACCTTC. This codes for CASSSGLGYGYTF. Supplemented by reference TRBV5-1 and TRBJ1-2, the full variable domain reads KAGVTQTPRYLIKTRGQQVTLSCSPISGHRSVSWYQQTPGQGLQFLFEYFSETQRNKGNFPGRFSGRQFSNSRSEMNVSTLELGDSALYLCASSSGLGYGYTFGSGTRLTVV.

V and J are TRBV3-1 (or the pseudogene TRBV3-2) and TRBJ1-4; TRBD1 is a possible D gene (5 bases). V was clipped by 4 bases and J by 5 bases, with 11 bases between them. CDR1 and CDR2 (germline): LGHDT, YNNKEL (reference sequence). The CDR3 is 14 residues long. The CDR3 region has the DNA TGTGCCAGCAGCCCCCTCGGGGGAAATGAAAAACTGTTTTTT. Its translation is CASSPLGGNEKLFF.

This clone occurred a few times. The gene calls are TRBV7-9 and TRBJ2-7; D not resolved. V was pared by 1 base and J by 2 bases, with 9 bases between. There are 14 residues in the CDR3. Germline-derived CDR1 and CDR2 are SEHNR and FQNEAQ (reference sequence). As DNA, the CDR3 is TGTGCCAGCAGCTTAGTCGGCAGTACCTACGAGCAGTACTTC. Its protein is CASSLVGSTYEQYF.

The chain joins TRBV4-3 to TRBJ2-7; TRBD2 agrees at 16 bases. The germline gives CDR1 LGHNA, CDR2 YSLEER. Trimming took 3 bases from V and 3 from J; bases not matched to a gene: 8. The CDR3 is 18 amino acids. Here the CDR3 reads CASSQAGLAGGRVYEQYF. CDR3 nucleotide sequence: TGCGCCAGCAGCCAGGCGGGACTAGCGGGGGGGCGGGTCTACGAGCAGTACTTC.

The chain recombines TRBV11-2 with TRBJ2-7; D is unresolved. V dropped 5 bases and J dropped 7 bases, with 27 bases sitting between them. The CDR3 loop spans 17 amino acids. The germline CDR1 and CDR2 sequences are SGHAT and FQNNGV. CDR3 bases: TGTGCCAGCAGCGCGAGTGGGTACGTTCCTGGGGTGGAGGAGCAGTACTTC. Translation: CASSASGYVPGVEEQYF. Together with reference TRBV11-2 and TRBJ2-7, the CDR3 gives the full variable domain: EAGVAQSPRYKIIEKRQSVAFWCNPISGHATLYWYQQILGQGPKLLIQFQNNGVVDDSQLPKDRFSAERLKGVDSTLKIQPAKLEDSAVYLCASSASGYVPGVEEQYFGPGTRLTVT.

The rearrangement uses TRBV5-5 and TRBJ2-7; D is tentatively TRBD1 or TRBD2 (5 bases each). Deletions cut 0 bases from V and 2 bases from J, with 6 bases between. The CDR3 contains 13 residues. Per germline, CDR1 SGHKS and CDR2 YYEKEE (reference sequence). CDR3 nucleotides: TGTGCCAGCAGCTTGGCGGGGCCCTACGAGCAGTACTTC. It translates to CASSLAGPYEQYF. Using reference TRBV5-5 and TRBJ2-7 for the parts outside the CDR3, the full variable domain is DAGVTQSPTHLIKTRGQQVTLRCSPISGHKSVSWYQQVLGQGPQFIFQYYEKEERGRGNFPDRFSARQFPNYSSELNVNALLLGDSALYLCASSLAGPYEQYFGPGTRLTVT.

The chain has TRBV5-5 and TRBJ1-1; D gene uncertain. The germline V gene encodes CDR1 SGHKS and CDR2 YYEKEE (reference sequence). V was clipped by 2 bases and J by 4 bases, with 12 bases between them. This CDR3 comprises 14 residues. CDR3 loop: CASSFDLEGTEAFF. CDR3 coding DNA: TGTGCCAGCAGCTTTGATCTGGAAGGCACTGAAGCTTTCTTT.

This chain links TRBV2 with TRBJ1-1, with D tentatively TRBD1 (6 bases). Germline lookup yields CDR1 SNHLY and CDR2 FYNNEI. The CDR3 loop spans 14 amino acids. V lost 11 bases, J lost 0 bases, and 16 bases lay in between. The CDR3: CAAIRTVLNTEAFF. CDR3 nucleotides: TGTGCCGCAATACGGACAGTGTTGAACACTGAAGCTTTCTTT.